Presented here are 15 T cell receptor beta chains from one specimen sequenced in a study of human T cells and chemical hapten exposure (dated by TCRdb to 2020 to 2023). The sample's time point, from its label and the paper: patch test 2, 6 weeks after DPC sensitization. The intended sense of this specimen's treatment or condition label: therapeutic diphenylcyclopropenone sensitization with weekly scalp DPC. Library construction relied on RACE. Sequencing was performed on a NextSeq 500. TCRdb's own reprocessing of the public reads used fastp at Q25 and MiXCR and kept productive beta chains. For every CDR3 protein sequence, its rows merge into one entry that carries the most common genes and DNA. This sample lists approximately 84,000 distinct CDR3 sequences; around a tenth were detected once. The ten largest clones add up to 1.5% to 2% of the sample. The sequencing here drew on whole blood, taken in connection with sensitization to the hapten diphenylcyclopropenone (DPC). These receptors originate from a man aged 18 to 30 with alopecia areata. Some clones in this sample may be carry-over from other donors' samples.

This clonotype was counted only a few times. The V call is TRBV2, the J call TRBJ2-5; D is possibly TRBD1 (8 bases). Trimming removed 1 base from V and 1 base from J, with 16 bases in between. The CDR3 loop spans 17 amino acids. From germline, CDR1 is SNHLY and CDR2 FYNNEI. As DNA, the CDR3 is TGTGCCAGCAGTGAAGGATACAGGGGGGGAATCCAAGAGACCCAGTACTTC. As protein: CASSEGYRGGIQETQYF.

This chain links TRBV12-3 or TRBV12-4 with TRBJ1-5; 7 bases map to TRBD1. The CDR3 consists of 16 residues. After removal of 8 bases from V and 0 bases from J, the junction contained 10 bases not matched to a gene. Here the CDR3 DNA reads TGTGCCAGCCAGCGACAGGGATCCTCTAGCAATCAGCCCCAGCATTTT. This encodes CASQRQGSSSNQPQHF.

Only a few counts were recorded for this clonotype. The genes are TRBV2 and TRBJ2-2, with a weak D call TRBD2 (5 bases). V gave up 6 bases and J gave up 4 bases, with 6 bases separating them. Germline values: CDR1 SNHLY, CDR2 FYNNEI. The CDR3 has 12 amino acids. DNA of the CDR3: TGTGCCAGCAGGAGGGTCACCGGGGAGCTGTTTTTT. The encoded protein is CASRRVTGELFF.

In this sample, this clonotype turned up a few times. One end of the junction varies from germline; a read error may be responsible. The chain uses TRBV19 and TRBJ2-1; 12 nucleotides align to TRBD2. There are 15 residues in the CDR3. CDR1 LNHDA and CDR2 SQIVND come from the germline V gene (reference sequence). The chain's CDR3 is CASNLAGGPLNERFF. The CDR3, as DNA: TGTGCCAGTAATCTAGCGGGGGGGCCCCTGAATGAGCGGTTCTTC.

This clonotype was counted at least ten times. The chain couples TRBV2 to TRBJ2-1, with TRBD1 matching over 8 bases. V shed 7 bases and J 5 bases; nucleotides not matched to a gene: 7. Germline lookup yields CDR1 SNHLY and CDR2 FYNNEI. This CDR3 comprises 14 residues. The CDR3, as DNA: TGTGCCAGCATACCCGGGACAGGCAACAATGAGCAGTTCTTC. Its translation: CASIPGTGNNEQFF.

Only a few counts were recorded for this clonotype. This chain uses TRBV14 with TRBJ2-7, with D possibly TRBD1 on 6 matching bases. V was shortened by 5 bases and J by 4 bases, with 18 bases between the two germline ends. The CDR3 has 15 residues. CDR1 is SGHDN and CDR2 is FVKESK in the germline V gene. DNA for the CDR3: TGTGCCAGCAGCGTCCGGGACACCAAAAAATACGAGCAGTACTTC. It specifies CASSVRDTKKYEQYF.

This clonotype was observed a few times. V gene TRBV20-1 combines with J gene TRBJ2-5; weak D call: TRBD2 (6 bases). CDR1 and CDR2 from the germline V gene are DFQATT and SNEGSKA (reference sequence). This CDR3 is 13 amino acids long. Trimming pared 6 bases from V and 1 base from J, leaving 12 bases between. CDR3 in DNA: TGCAGTGCCGAGCGGAGGGGCCAAGAGACCCAGTACTTC. This translates into CSAERRGQETQYF.

The V and J genes are TRBV20-1 and TRBJ1-2; D remains unclear. V shed 6 bases and J shed 1 base, with 12 bases lying between them. Germline assignment: CDR1 DFQATT and CDR2 SNEGSKA (reference sequence). There are 13 residues in the CDR3. CDR3 sequence reads: CSAILGVNYGYTF. CDR3 nucleotides: TGCAGTGCGATCCTCGGGGTTAACTATGGCTACACCTTC.

This clonotype was detected a few times. The chain combines TRBV9 with TRBJ1-1, with D unresolved. The CDR3 runs to 14 residues. With 0 bases removed from V and 1 base from J, the gap between germline ends came to 7 bases. CDR1 is SGDLS and CDR2 is YYNGEE in the germline V gene. The CDR3 sequence: CASSVGGPNTEAFF. The CDR3 DNA reads TGTGCCAGCAGCGTAGGGGGTCCGAACACTGAAGCTTTCTTT.

There are many counts of this clonotype. The rearrangement links TRBV10-3 to TRBJ2-7; weak D call: TRBD1 (5 bases). The CDR3 length is 12 residues. Trimming pared 2 bases from V and 3 bases from J, leaving 5 bases between. CDR1 and CDR2 from the germline V gene are ENHRY and SYGVKD. DNA of the CDR3: TGTGCCATCAGTGAGCAGGGCTACGAGCAGTACTTC. It specifies CAISEQGYEQYF.

This clonotype has ten or more counts. The gene calls are TRBV13 and TRBJ1-1; 7 positions match TRBD1. This CDR3 spans 15 amino acids. Losses at the gene ends were 4 bases for V and 5 bases for J; bases not matched to a gene: 10. Germline-derived CDR1 and CDR2 are PRHDT and FYEKMQ (reference sequence). Here the CDR3 DNA reads TGTGCCAGCAGCTCCCACGGGACAGTCGAGACTGAAGCTTTCTTT. Protein sequence: CASSSHGTVETEAFF.

The sample holds a few counts of this clonotype. V usage is TRBV20-1 and J usage is TRBJ1-1; D not resolved. The germline gives CDR1 DFQATT, CDR2 SNEGSKA (reference sequence). The CDR3 consists of 9 residues. CDR3 nucleotide sequence: TGCAGACAGAGCACTGAAGCTTTCTTT. It specifies CRQSTEAFF.

The table lists this clonotype with a few counts. This sequence joins TRBV11-2 and TRBJ2-5; TRBD2 agrees at 9 bases. CDR1 and CDR2 from the germline V gene are SGHAT and FQNNGV. CDR3 length: 14 amino acids. CDR3 in amino acids: CATGSSGVQETQYF. The CDR3 DNA sequence: TGTGCTACCGGGTCTAGCGGGGTCCAAGAGACCCAGTACTTC.

The V gene is TRBV2, the J gene TRBJ1-1; D ambiguous. The CDR3 has 15 residues. The ends were cut back, 3 bases at V and 2 bases at J, with 13 bases in the middle. Germline values: CDR1 SNHLY, CDR2 FYNNEI. CDR3 bases: TGTGCCAGCAGTGACACGGCAGGCCCTAACACTGAAGCTTTCTTT. Translated: CASSDTAGPNTEAFF.

This clonotype was seen ten or more times. V gene TRBV6-2 or TRBV6-3 combines with J gene TRBJ1-5; D is possibly TRBD1 (5 bases). V lost 3 bases and J lost 7, with 13 bases in between. CDR3 length: 14 amino acids. CDR1 and CDR2 from the germline V gene are MNHEY and SVGEGT. In DNA form, the CDR3 reads TGTGCCAGCAGTTATTGGGGGACGGGGCAGCCCCAGCATTTT. It is translated as CASSYWGTGQPQHF.